This TCR beta chain was recovered during a study of cytotoxic CD8 clonotypes in ibrutinib-treated CLL. Study conclusions and caveats: Clonality correlated strongly with circulating CD8+ T cells and exceeded age-matched healthy donors at baseline.

This table comes from immunoSEQ multiplex PCR, and its TCRdb copy is limited to in-frame clones, with some not included. The sample lists 65,000 to 85,000 clones, about nine tenths occurring once. This clone has a single count. Its antigen is not known. The germline V gene encodes CDR1 MDHEN and CDR2 SYDVKM. V lost 7 bases and J lost 2, with 16 bases in between. The CDR3 is 15 residues long. This receptor was identified in a human donor with chronic lymphocytic leukemia. The source material was PBMCs, sampled after 12 months of ibrutinib treatment. The chain has TRBV28 and TRBJ2-3; D unresolved. The CDR3 sequence: CASNTGYKDTDTQYF. DNA of the CDR3: TGTGCCAGCAACACCGGGTACAAGGACACAGATACGCAGTATTTT.